Presented here are 31 T cell receptor beta chains from one specimen sequenced in a study of beta chain features in type 1 diabetes. Sequencing targeted expressed TCRB transcripts, as all isolated RNA had been reverse transcribed. TCRdb's copy holds only in-frame clones and misses some; the assay was immunoSEQ multiplex PCR. The sample lists roughly 170,000 clones; about 13% were seen once. Sequencing was performed on central memory CD4+ T cells from blood. The receptors here all came from a woman aged 18-29 years in good health.

The table lists this clone with a few counts. Here the CDR3 reads CASSSEGMPTEAFF. In nucleotides, the CDR3 is TGTGCCAGCAGCTCAGAGGGAATGCCCACTGAAGCTTTCTTT. The V and J genes are TRBV7-2 and TRBJ1-1; D ambiguous. Germline-derived CDR1 and CDR2 are SGHTA and FQGNSA. This CDR3 has 14 amino acids. The V end lost 4 bases, the J end lost 4 bases, and 13 bases lay between the germline ends.

The chain combines TRBV18 with TRBJ2-7, with D unclear. V was trimmed by 3 bases and J by 2 bases, leaving 11 bases between them. Germline V gene sequence: CDR1 KGHSH, CDR2 LQKENI. This CDR3 spans 14 amino acids. In nucleotides, the CDR3 is TGTGCCAGCTCACCGAATGTAGATACCTACGAGCAGTACTTC. Its translation: CASSPNVDTYEQYF.

In its sample, this clone was seen a few times. The chain is built from TRBV19 and TRBJ1-5; D may be TRBD1 (5 bases). Looked up from germline, CDR1 is LNHDA and CDR2 is SQIVND (reference sequence). The CDR3 consists of 14 residues. Trimming removed 7 bases at V and 4 bases at J, with 14 bases between. The CDR3 reads CASKWTQGNQPQHF. The CDR3 nucleotides are TGTGCCAGTAAATGGACACAAGGGAATCAGCCCCAGCATTTT.

This clone was seen repeatedly, ten times or more. This rearrangement joins TRBV20-1 to TRBJ2-1; no clear D. The V and J ends lost 3 bases and 13 bases respectively, with 10 bases between them. CDR1 DFQATT and CDR2 SNEGSKA come from the germline V gene (reference sequence). The CDR3 covers 10 residues. CDR3 residues: CSARGYFQFF. CDR3 in DNA: TGCAGTGCTAGGGGCTATTTTCAGTTCTTC.

This clone appeared a few times. The chain joins TRBV6-6 to TRBJ2-7, with 8 bases lining up with TRBD1. The CDR3 spans 13 residues. Germline V gene data show CDR1 as MNHNY and CDR2 as SVGAGI (reference sequence). With 5 bases clipped from V and 6 bases from J, the junction kept 6 bases outside the gene matches. The chain's CDR3 is CASSLTGAAEQYF. As DNA, the CDR3 is TGTGCCAGCAGTCTGACAGGGGCGGCCGAGCAGTACTTC.

The table lists this clone with a few counts. The chain has TRBV5-4 and TRBJ2-7, with 10 bases that match TRBD1. CDR3 length: 15 residues. V gave up 4 bases and J gave up 3 bases; unmatched junction bases: 7. CDR1 SGHNT and CDR2 YYREEE come from the germline V gene (reference sequence). The CDR3 spells CASSRGTGDLYEQYF. Here the CDR3 DNA reads TGTGCCAGCAGCCGGGGGACAGGGGATCTCTACGAGCAGTACTTC.

This chain uses TRBV5-1 with TRBJ2-2; tentatively, D is TRBD1 (5 bases). The CDR3 contains 14 residues. Germline V gives CDR1 SGHRS, CDR2 YFSETQ. V was pared by 3 bases and J by 3 bases, with 9 bases between. CDR3 DNA sequence: TGCGCCAGCAGCTGGAAAGGGGACACCGGGGAGCTGTTTTTT. It codes for CASSWKGDTGELFF.

The rearrangement joins TRBV28 to TRBJ2-5; D possibly corresponds to TRBD2 (5 bases). The J call may be incorrect, as the DNA end agrees better with TRBJ2-7. Germline CDR1 reads MDHEN; CDR2 reads SYDVKM. This CDR3 is 13 amino acids long. CDR3 DNA sequence: TGTGCCAGCAGTTCCGGGAACGTCTACGAGCAGTACTTC. Translating gives CASSSGNVYEQYF.

In this sample, this clone turned up a few times. This chain joins TRBV6-6 and TRBJ2-7; 9 nucleotides match TRBD2. The CDR3 runs to 13 residues. CDR1 and CDR2 from the germline V gene are MNHNY and SVGAGI (reference sequence). Trimming removed 7 bases from V and 3 bases from J; junction bases left unmatched: 4. The CDR3 region has the DNA TGTGCCAGCACGGCGGGGGGGGTCTACGAGCAGTACTTC. Translation gives CASTAGGVYEQYF.

The chain recombines TRBV7-9 with TRBJ2-2, with a tentative D call TRBD2 (6 bases). Trimming stripped 1 base from V and 0 bases from J, with 9 bases between. The CDR3 length is 16 residues. Germline lookup yields CDR1 SEHNR and CDR2 FQNEAQ (reference sequence). The CDR3 is CASSLVASANTGELFF. CDR3 bases: TGTGCCAGCAGCTTAGTGGCTAGCGCGAACACCGGGGAGCTGTTTTTT.

This clone was seen more than once but under ten times. The chain combines TRBV19 with TRBJ2-6; D possibly corresponds to TRBD1 (6 bases). The length of the CDR3 is 16 residues. Looked up from germline, CDR1 is LNHDA and CDR2 is SQIVND (reference sequence). V was clipped by 6 bases and J by 0 bases, with 12 bases between them. The CDR3 DNA reads as TGTGCCAGTAGCAAACAAGGGGGCTCTGGGGCCAACGTCCTGACTTTC. It specifies CASSKQGGSGANVLTF. Combining the CDR3 with reference TRBV19 and TRBJ2-6 gives the whole variable domain DGGITQSPKYLFRKEGQNVTLSCEQNLNHDAMYWYRQDPGQGLRLIYYSQIVNDFQKGDIAEGYSVSREKKESFPLTVTSAQKNPTAFYLCASSKQGGSGANVLTFGAGSRLTVL.

The CDR3 loop reads CASSYPGVPNEQYF. CDR3 nucleotide sequence: TGTGCCAGCAGTTACCCAGGGGTGCCAAACGAGCAGTACTTC. The chain recombines TRBV6-6 with TRBJ2-7; maybe TRBD1 (6 bases). Germline loops: CDR1 MNHNY, CDR2 SVGAGI (reference sequence). CDR3 length equals 14 residues. Trimming took off 2 bases at V and 5 bases at J, with 13 bases between the two ends.

This clone was seen a few times. This chain connects TRBV7-9 to TRBJ2-3; TRBD2 matches 7 bases. The germline V gene encodes CDR1 SEHNR and CDR2 FQNEAQ (reference sequence). The CDR3 is made up of 14 amino acids. The J segment lost 4 bases and the V segment lost 7 bases, leaving 8 bases of the junction unmatched. CDR3 region: CASNPGRAPDTQYF. The CDR3 coding sequence is TGTGCCAGCAACCCAGGGAGGGCGCCAGATACGCAGTATTTT.

The rearrangement links TRBV4-1 to TRBJ2-7; D is unclear. CDR3 size: 17 residues. Trimming cost V 4 bases and J 2 bases, with 21 bases left between them. Germline V CDR1 and CDR2: MGHRA, YSYEKL. In nucleotides, the CDR3 is TGCGCCAGCAGCCGAAACTGGGCAGTAGATAAAACCTACGAGCAGTACTTC. Its translation: CASSRNWAVDKTYEQYF.

The table lists this clone with a few counts. This chain links TRBV28 with TRBJ2-7, with D perhaps TRBD2 (8 bases). Germline CDR1 and CDR2: MDHEN and SYDVKM. CDR3 length equals 16 residues. V shed 4 bases and J shed 2 bases, with 18 bases lying between them. The CDR3 DNA is TGTGCCAGCAGTTCTCCCCGTAGCGGGACAGCCTACGAGCAGTACTTC. Translated, it gives CASSSPRSGTAYEQYF.

This clone appeared a few times. The DNA of the CDR3 is TGCAGCGTGAGATTACAGGGGAATGAGCAGTTCTTC. Its protein product is CSVRLQGNEQFF. The chain couples TRBV29-1 to TRBJ2-1, with TRBD1 matching 7 bases. Per the germline V gene, CDR1 is SQVTM and CDR2 is ANQGSEA. This CDR3 region has 12 residues. J gave up 7 bases and V 6 bases, and 6 bases lay outside the gene matches.

In this sample, this clone turned up a few times. The V and J genes are TRBV2 and TRBJ2-1; 12 bases map to TRBD2. Germline V gene lookup returns CDR1 SNHLY and CDR2 FYNNEI. Losses at the gene ends were 3 bases for V and 2 bases for J; bases not matched to a gene: 2. This CDR3 is 16 amino acids long. CDR3 protein: CASSDRTSGTYNEQFF. The CDR3 region has the DNA TGTGCCAGCAGTGATAGGACTAGCGGGACCTACAATGAGCAGTTCTTC.

The V gene is TRBV30, the J gene TRBJ2-1; 7 nucleotides agree with TRBD2. J was trimmed by 0 bases and V by 8 bases; bases with no gene match: 7. CDR1 and CDR2 from the germline V gene are GTSNPN and SVGIG (reference sequence). The CDR3 is 14 residues long. The CDR3 sequence: CARASGISYNEQFF. The CDR3 DNA is TGTGCCAGAGCTAGCGGCATCTCCTACAATGAGCAGTTCTTC.

This chain connects TRBV30 to TRBJ2-1; 8 positions agree with TRBD2. CDR3 size: 15 residues. Germline V gene sequence: CDR1 GTSNPN, CDR2 SVGIG (reference sequence). Losses at the gene ends were 4 bases for V and 0 bases for J; bases not matched to a gene: 5. CDR3 residues: CAWNRLAGSYNEQFF. CDR3 DNA sequence: TGTGCCTGGAATCGGCTAGCGGGCTCCTACAATGAGCAGTTCTTC. Combining the CDR3 with reference TRBV30 and TRBJ2-1 gives the whole variable domain SQTIHQWPATLVQPVGSPLSLECTVEGTSNPNLYWYRQAAGRGLQLLFYSVGIGQISSEVPQNLSASRPQDRQFILSSKKLLLSDSGFYLCAWNRLAGSYNEQFFGPGTRLTVL.

This clone was seen more than once but under ten times. The chain recombines TRBV30 with TRBJ1-2, with D possibly matching TRBD1 (5 bases). The CDR3 extends over 13 amino acids. CDR1 is GTSNPN and CDR2 is SVGIG in the germline V gene (reference sequence). Trimming left V 3 bases short and J 2 bases short, with 10 bases between. The DNA of the CDR3 is TGTGCCTGGAGGGGACTGGTAAACTATGGCTACACCTTC. Encoded protein: CAWRGLVNYGYTF.

In this sample, this clone turned up a few times. The chain couples TRBV7-2 to TRBJ2-7; possible D gene TRBD2, 5 bases. The CDR3 is made up of 15 amino acids. V gave up 5 bases and J gave up 1 base, with 15 bases separating them. Germline CDR1 SGHTA, CDR2 FQGNSA. The CDR3 spells CASSANGVGSYEQYF. The DNA for the CDR3 is TGTGCCAGCAGCGCGAACGGGGTAGGTTCCTACGAGCAGTACTTC.

The CDR3 here is CASSEQPGTGYNEQFF. CDR3 nucleotide sequence: TGCGCCAGCAGCGAGCAGCCCGGGACAGGATACAATGAGCAGTTCTTC. The chain uses TRBV5-1 and TRBJ2-1; 8 bases are shared with TRBD1. CDR1 and CDR2 from the germline V gene are SGHRS and YFSETQ. With V trimmed by 4 bases and J by 4 bases, 10 bases remained unmatched. The CDR3 is 16 residues long.

A single count supports this clone. The rearrangement joins TRBV5-8 to TRBJ2-7; TRBD1 matches 11 bases. The CDR3 spans 16 residues. J gave up 6 bases and V 0 bases, and 8 bases lay outside the gene matches. The germline V gene has CDR1 SGHTS and CDR2 YDEGEE. CDR3 coding DNA: TGTGCCAGCAGCTTGGCCTACGGGACAGGGGGAAGCGAGCAGTACTTC. Protein product: CASSLAYGTGGSEQYF.

This clone was seen only a few times. The chain employs TRBV5-1 and TRBJ2-1; D possibly corresponds to TRBD2 (6 bases). V dropped 0 bases and J dropped 8 bases, with 18 bases sitting between them. CDR3 length: 16 residues. Germline CDR1 SGHRS, CDR2 YFSETQ. CDR3 nucleotides: TGCGCCAGCAGCTTGGGCGGGATGACTCAGAGCGATGAGCAGTTCTTC. Protein product: CASSLGGMTQSDEQFF.

The genes are TRBV27 and TRBJ2-3, with 13 bases that match TRBD2. There are 16 residues in the CDR3. The germline CDR1 and CDR2 sequences are MNHEY and SMNVEV (reference sequence). V trimming: 4 bases; J trimming: 4 bases; junction bases outside the gene matches: 5. The CDR3 protein is CASSSGLAGVSDTQYF. The CDR3 DNA follows: TGTGCCAGCAGTTCCGGACTAGCGGGAGTGTCAGATACGCAGTATTTT.

This chain links TRBV10-3 with TRBJ2-4; 11 bases line up with TRBD1. J gave up 5 bases and V 4 bases, and 7 bases lay outside the gene matches. CDR1 and CDR2 from the germline V gene are ENHRY and SYGVKD. The CDR3 sequence is 16 residues long. CDR3 residues: CAISGLGQGAENIQYF. CDR3 bases: TGTGCCATCAGTGGATTAGGACAGGGGGCGGAAAACATTCAGTACTTC.

This clone has a handful of counts. Other DNA sequences from this sample encode an identical CDR3 as well. The chain combines TRBV30 with TRBJ1-5, with a weak D call TRBD1 (5 bases). The V gene's germline CDR1 is GTSNPN and CDR2 SVGIG (reference sequence). V lost 2 bases to trimming and J lost 5 bases, with 10 bases between them. The CDR3 covers 13 residues. This CDR3 is CAWSHRGDQPQHF. CDR3 in DNA: TGTGCCTGGAGTCATAGGGGTGATCAGCCCCAGCATTTT.

This clone was detected a few times. The gene calls are TRBV9 and TRBJ2-3, with 8 bases lining up with TRBD2. From germline, CDR1 is SGDLS and CDR2 YYNGEE. V gave up 3 bases and J gave up 3 bases; unmatched junction bases: 12. CDR3 size: 17 residues. CDR3 sequence reads: CASSAGLAGGMTDTQYF. The CDR3 bases are TGTGCCAGCAGCGCCGGACTAGCCGGAGGGATGACAGATACGCAGTATTTT.

On this clone: Its ends do not fully match the called genes, so a read error is possible. The gene calls are TRBV6-4 and TRBJ1-2, with unresolved D. This CDR3 is 14 amino acids long. Germline lookup yields CDR1 MRHNA and CDR2 SNTAGT. The CDR3 sequence: CASSYSLGSYGYTF. DNA for the CDR3: TGTGCCAGCAGTTACTCGCTAGGGAGCTATGGCTACACCTTC.

The genes are TRBV30 and TRBJ1-2, with 8 nucleotides matching TRBD1. CDR3 length equals 14 residues. Germline CDR1 GTSNPN, CDR2 SVGIG (reference sequence). The V gene end was trimmed by 8 bases and the J gene end by 1 base; junction bases not matched to a gene: 9. This CDR3 is CATITRGLNYGYTF. Here the CDR3 DNA reads TGTGCCACTATAACCAGGGGGCTTAACTATGGCTACACCTTC.

A few counts support this clone. The chain links TRBV30 to TRBJ1-2, with D perhaps TRBD1 (5 bases). The germline gives CDR1 GTSNPN, CDR2 SVGIG (reference sequence). V was pared by 7 bases and J by 2 bases, with 14 bases between. The CDR3 extends over 13 amino acids. The CDR3 nucleotides read TGTGCCTCGCCCATGGGGGGAAACTATGGCTACACCTTC. Its protein product is CASPMGGNYGYTF.